This TCR beta chain was sequenced for a study of cytomegalovirus exposure and HLA in healthy donors. Points on this clone: The antigen is unknown.

Trimming removed 1 base at V and 6 bases at J, with 9 bases between. Germline loops: CDR1 PRHDT, CDR2 FYEKMQ (reference sequence). The length of the CDR3 is 13 residues. Overall study findings and caveats: Generally TCR sequences proved uncommon, though certain public TCRs appeared in numerous donors. The study designated 150 or so TCR beta chains cytomegalovirus-associated. According to a subsequent analysis, TCR clusters from the first cohort were inclined to appear together in the 120 validation repertoires.

This table comes from immunoSEQ multiplex PCR, and its TCRdb copy is limited to in-frame clones, with some not included. The table has roughly 140,000 clones, approximately 90% seen once. This sequence was found in a man between 18 and 29 years old in good health and CMV-seronegative. V and J are TRBV13 and TRBJ1-1; D gene ambiguous. Material: PBMCs. CDR3 in amino acids: CASSLEVAAEAFF. In DNA, the CDR3 is TGTGCCAGCAGCTTAGAGGTAGCCGCTGAAGCTTTCTTT.